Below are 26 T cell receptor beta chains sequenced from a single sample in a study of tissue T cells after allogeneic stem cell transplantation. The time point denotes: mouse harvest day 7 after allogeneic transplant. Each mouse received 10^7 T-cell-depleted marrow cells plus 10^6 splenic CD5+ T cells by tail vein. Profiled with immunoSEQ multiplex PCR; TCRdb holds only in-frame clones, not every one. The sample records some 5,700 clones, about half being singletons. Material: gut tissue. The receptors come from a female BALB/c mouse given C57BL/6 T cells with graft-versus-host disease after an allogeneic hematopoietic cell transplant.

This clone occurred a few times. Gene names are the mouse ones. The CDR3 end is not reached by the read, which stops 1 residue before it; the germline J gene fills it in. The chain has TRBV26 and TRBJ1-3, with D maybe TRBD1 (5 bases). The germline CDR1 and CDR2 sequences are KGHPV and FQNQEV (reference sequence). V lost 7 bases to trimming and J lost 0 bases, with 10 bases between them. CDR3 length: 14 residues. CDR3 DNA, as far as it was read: TGTGCCAGCAACCCCGACAGTTCTGGAAATACGCTCTAT. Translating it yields CASNPDSSGNTLY. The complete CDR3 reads CASNPDSSGNTLYF.

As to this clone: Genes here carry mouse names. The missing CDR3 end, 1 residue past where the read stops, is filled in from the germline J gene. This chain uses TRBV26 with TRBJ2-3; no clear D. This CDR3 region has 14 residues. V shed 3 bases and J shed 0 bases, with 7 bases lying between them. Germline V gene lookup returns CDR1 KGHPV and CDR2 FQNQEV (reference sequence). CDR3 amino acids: CASSLTTSAETLYF. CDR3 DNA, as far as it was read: TGTGCCAGCAGTCTCACAACTAGTGCAGAAACGCTGTAT.

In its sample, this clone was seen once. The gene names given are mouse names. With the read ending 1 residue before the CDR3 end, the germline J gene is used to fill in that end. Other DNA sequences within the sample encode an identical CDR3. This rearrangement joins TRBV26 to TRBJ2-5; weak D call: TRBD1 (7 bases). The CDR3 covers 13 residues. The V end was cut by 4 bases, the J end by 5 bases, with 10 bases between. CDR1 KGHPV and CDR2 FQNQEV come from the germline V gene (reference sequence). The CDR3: CASSRQGGDTQYF. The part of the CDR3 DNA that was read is TGTGCCAGCAGTCGGCAGGGGGGAGACACCCAGTAC.

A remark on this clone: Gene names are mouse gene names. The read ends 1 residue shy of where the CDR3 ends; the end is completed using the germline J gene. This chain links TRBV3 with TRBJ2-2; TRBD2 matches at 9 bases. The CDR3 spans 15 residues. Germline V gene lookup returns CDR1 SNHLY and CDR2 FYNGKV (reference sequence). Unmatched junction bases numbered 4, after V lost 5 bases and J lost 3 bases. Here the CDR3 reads CASSLGGADTGQLYF. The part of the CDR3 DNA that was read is TGTGCCAGCAGCCTGGGGGGGGCAGACACCGGGCAGCTCTAC.

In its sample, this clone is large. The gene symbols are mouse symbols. The CDR3 protein is CASSQDPGAYEQYF. The part of the CDR3 DNA that was read is TGTGCCAGCAGCCAAGATCCGGGTGCCTATGAACAGTAC. The rearrangement links TRBV2 to TRBJ2-7; D is undetermined. The DNA ends 1 residue before the CDR3 does, and the rest of the CDR3 is filled in from the germline J gene. This CDR3 has 14 amino acids. Germline CDR1 LGHNA, CDR2 YSYQKL. V dropped 0 bases and J dropped 2 bases, with 8 bases sitting between them.

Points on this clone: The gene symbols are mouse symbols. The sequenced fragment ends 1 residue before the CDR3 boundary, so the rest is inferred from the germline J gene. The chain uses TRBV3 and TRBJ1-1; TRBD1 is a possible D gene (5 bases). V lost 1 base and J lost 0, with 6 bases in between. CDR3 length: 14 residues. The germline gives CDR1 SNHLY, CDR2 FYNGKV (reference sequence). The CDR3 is CASSLVGANTEVFF. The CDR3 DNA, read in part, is TGTGCCAGCAGCTTAGTAGGGGCAAACACAGAAGTCTTC.

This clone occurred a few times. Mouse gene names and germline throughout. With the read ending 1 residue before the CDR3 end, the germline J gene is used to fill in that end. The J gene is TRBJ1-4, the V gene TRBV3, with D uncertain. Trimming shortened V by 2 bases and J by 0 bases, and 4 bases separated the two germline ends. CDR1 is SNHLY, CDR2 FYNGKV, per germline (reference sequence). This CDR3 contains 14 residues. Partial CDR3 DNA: TGTGCCAGCAGCTTAACAATTTCCAACGAAAGATTATTT. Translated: CASSLTISNERLF. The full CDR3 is CASSLTISNERLFF.

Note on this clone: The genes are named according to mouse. The part of the CDR3 DNA that was read is TGTGCCAGCAGTGGGACTGGGGGGAGAGAACAGTAC. It is translated as CASSGTGGREQY. From start to end, the CDR3 is CASSGTGGREQYF. The genes are TRBV15 and TRBJ2-7, with 12 nucleotides matching TRBD2. The observed sequence ends 1 residue before the CDR3 terminus, with the missing tail filled in from the germline J gene. The germline gives CDR1 SGHND, CDR2 FRSKSL. V gave up 5 bases and J gave up 7 bases; unmatched junction bases: 3. The CDR3 covers 13 residues.

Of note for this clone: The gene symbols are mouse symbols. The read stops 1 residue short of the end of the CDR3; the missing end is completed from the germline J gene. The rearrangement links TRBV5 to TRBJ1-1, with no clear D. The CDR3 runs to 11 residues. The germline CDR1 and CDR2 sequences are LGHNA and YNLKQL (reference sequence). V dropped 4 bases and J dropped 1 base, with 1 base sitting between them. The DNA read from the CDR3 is TGTGCCAGCAGCCGAAACACAGAAGTCTTC. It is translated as CASSRNTEVF. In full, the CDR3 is CASSRNTEVFF.

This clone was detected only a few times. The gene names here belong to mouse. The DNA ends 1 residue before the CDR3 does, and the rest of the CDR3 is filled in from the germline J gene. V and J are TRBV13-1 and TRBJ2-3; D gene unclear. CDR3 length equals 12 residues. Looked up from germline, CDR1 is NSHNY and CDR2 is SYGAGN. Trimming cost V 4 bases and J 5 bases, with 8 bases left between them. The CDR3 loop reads CASSPPKETLYF. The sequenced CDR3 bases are TGTGCCAGCAGTCCTCCCAAAGAAACGCTGTAT.

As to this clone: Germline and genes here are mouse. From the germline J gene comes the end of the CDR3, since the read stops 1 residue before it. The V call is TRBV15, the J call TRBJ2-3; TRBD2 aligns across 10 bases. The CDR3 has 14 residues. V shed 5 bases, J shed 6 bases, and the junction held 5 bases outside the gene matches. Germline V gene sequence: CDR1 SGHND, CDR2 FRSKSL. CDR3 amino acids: CASSPLGGHETLYF. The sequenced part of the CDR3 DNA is TGTGCCAGCAGTCCCCTGGGGGGGCACGAAACGCTGTAT.

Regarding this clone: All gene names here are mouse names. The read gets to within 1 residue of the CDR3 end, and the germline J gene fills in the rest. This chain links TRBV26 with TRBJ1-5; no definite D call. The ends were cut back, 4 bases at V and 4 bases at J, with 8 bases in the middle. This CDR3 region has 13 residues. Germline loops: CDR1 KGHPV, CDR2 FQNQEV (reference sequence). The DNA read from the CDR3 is TGTGCCAGCAGTCCGGAACAAAACCAGGCTCCGCTT. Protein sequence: CASSPEQNQAPL. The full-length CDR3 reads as CASSPEQNQAPLF. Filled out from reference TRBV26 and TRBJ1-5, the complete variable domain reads NSKVIQTPRYLVKGQGQKAKMRCIPEKGHPVVFWYQQNKNNEFKFLINFQNQEVLQQIDMTEKRFSAECPSNSPCSLEIQSSEAGDSALYLCASSPEQNQAPLFGEGTRLSVL.

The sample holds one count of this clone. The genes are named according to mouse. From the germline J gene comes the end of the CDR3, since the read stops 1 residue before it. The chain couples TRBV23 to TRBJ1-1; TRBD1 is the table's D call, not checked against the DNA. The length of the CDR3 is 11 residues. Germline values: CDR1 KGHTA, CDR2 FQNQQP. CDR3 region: CSSSHQGEVFF. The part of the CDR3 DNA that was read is TGCTCCAGCAGTCACCAGGGGGAAGTCTTC.

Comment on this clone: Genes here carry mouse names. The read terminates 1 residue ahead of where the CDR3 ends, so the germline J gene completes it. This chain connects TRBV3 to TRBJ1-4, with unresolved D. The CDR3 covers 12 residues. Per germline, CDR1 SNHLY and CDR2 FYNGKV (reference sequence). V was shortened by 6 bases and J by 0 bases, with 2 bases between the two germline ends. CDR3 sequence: CASRISNERLFF. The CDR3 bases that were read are TGTGCCAGCAGAATTTCCAACGAAAGATTATTT.

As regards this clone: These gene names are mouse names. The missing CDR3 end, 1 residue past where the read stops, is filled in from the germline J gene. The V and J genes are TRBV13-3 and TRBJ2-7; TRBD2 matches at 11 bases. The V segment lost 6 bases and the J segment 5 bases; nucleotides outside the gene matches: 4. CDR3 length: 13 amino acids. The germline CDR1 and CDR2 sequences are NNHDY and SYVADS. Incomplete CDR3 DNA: TGTGCCAGCAAACTGGGGGGGCGCGATGAACAGTAC. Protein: CASKLGGRDEQY. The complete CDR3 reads CASKLGGRDEQYF.

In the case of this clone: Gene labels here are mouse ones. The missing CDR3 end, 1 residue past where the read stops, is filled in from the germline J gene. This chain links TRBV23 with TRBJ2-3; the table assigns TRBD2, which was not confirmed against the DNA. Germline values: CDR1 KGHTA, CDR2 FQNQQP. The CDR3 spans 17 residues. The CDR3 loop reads CSSSPYWGGEGAETLYF. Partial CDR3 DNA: TGCTCCAGCAGTCCCTACTGGGGGGGCGAGGGTGCAGAAACGCTGTAT.

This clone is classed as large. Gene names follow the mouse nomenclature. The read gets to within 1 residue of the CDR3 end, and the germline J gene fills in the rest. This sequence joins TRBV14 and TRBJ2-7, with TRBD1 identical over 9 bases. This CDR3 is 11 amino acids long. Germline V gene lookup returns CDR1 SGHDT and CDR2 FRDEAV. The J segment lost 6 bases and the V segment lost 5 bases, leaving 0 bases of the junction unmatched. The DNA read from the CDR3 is TGTGCCAGCAGGACAGGGGGTGAACAGTAC. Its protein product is CASRTGGEQY. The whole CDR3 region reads CASRTGGEQYF.

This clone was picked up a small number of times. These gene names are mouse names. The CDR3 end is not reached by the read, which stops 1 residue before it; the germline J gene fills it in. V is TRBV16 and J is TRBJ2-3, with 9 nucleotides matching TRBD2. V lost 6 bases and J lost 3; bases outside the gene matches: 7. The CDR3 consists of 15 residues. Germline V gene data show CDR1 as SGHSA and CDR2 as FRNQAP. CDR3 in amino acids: CASSSDWGRAETLYF. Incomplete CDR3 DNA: TGTGCAAGCAGTTCTGACTGGGGGAGGGCAGAAACGCTGTAT.

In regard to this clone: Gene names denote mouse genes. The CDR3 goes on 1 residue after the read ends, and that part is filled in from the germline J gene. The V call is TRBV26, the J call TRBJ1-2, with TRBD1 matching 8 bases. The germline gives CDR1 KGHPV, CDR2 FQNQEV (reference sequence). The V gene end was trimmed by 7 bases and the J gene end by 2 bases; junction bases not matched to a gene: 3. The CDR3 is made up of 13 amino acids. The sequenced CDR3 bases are TGTGCCAGCATTAGGACAGGGAACTCCGACTACACC. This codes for CASIRTGNSDYT. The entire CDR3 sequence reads CASIRTGNSDYTF.

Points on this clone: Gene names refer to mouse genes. The CDR3 region is CASSFYIYAEQFF. The part of the CDR3 DNA that was read is TGTGCCAGCAGCTTTTACATCTATGCTGAGCAGTTC. The rearrangement joins TRBV3 to TRBJ2-1; D unclear. The read halts 1 residue ahead of the CDR3 end, with the missing end drawn from the germline J gene. Trimming shortened V by 3 bases and J by 3 bases, and 6 bases separated the two germline ends. This CDR3 contains 13 residues. Looked up from germline, CDR1 is SNHLY and CDR2 is FYNGKV (reference sequence).

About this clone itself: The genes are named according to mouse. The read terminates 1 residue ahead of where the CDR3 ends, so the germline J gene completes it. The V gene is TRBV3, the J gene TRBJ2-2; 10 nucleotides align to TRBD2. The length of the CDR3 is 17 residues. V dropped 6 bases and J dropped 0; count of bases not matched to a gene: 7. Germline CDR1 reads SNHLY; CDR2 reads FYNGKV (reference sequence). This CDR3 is CASSRRLGGPNTGQLYF. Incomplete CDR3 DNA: TGTGCCAGCAGTCGACGACTGGGGGGACCAAACACCGGGCAGCTCTAC.

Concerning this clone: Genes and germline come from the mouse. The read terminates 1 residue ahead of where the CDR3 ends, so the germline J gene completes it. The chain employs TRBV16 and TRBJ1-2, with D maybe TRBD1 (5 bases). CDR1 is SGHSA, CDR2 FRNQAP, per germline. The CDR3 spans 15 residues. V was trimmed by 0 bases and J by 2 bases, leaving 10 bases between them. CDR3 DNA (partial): TGTGCAAGCAGCTTAGATAAGGGACGGAACTCCGACTACACC. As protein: CASSLDKGRNSDYT. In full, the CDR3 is CASSLDKGRNSDYTF.

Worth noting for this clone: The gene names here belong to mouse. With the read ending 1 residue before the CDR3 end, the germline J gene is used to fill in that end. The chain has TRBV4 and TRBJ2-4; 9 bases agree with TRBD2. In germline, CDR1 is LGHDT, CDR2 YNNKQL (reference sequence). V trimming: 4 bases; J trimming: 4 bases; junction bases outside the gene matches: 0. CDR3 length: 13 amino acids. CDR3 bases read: TGTGCCAGCAGCTCTGGGGGGGAAAACACCTTGTAC. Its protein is CASSSGGENTLY. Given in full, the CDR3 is CASSSGGENTLYF.

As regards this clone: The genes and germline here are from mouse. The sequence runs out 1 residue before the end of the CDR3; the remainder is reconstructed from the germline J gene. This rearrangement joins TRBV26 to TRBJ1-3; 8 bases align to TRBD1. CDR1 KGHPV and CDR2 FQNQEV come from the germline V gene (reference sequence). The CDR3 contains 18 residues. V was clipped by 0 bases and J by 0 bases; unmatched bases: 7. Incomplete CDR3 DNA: TGTGCCAGCAGTCTGTCGACAGGGGCAGGTTATTCTGGAAATACGCTCTAT. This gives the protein CASSLSTGAGYSGNTLY. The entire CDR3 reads CASSLSTGAGYSGNTLYF.

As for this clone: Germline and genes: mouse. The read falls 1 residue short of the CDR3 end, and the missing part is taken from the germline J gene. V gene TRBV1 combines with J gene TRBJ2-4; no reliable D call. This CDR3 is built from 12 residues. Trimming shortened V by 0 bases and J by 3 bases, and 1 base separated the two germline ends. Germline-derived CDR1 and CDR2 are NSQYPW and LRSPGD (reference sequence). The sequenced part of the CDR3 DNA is TGCACCTGCAGTGCAGACCAAAACACCTTGTAC. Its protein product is CTCSADQNTLY. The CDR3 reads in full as CTCSADQNTLYF.

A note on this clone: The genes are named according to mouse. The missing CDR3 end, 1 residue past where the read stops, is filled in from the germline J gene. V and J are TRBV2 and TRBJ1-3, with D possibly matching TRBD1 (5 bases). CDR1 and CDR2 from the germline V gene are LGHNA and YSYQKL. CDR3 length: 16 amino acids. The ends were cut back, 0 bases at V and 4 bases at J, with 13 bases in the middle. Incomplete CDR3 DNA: TGTGCCAGCAGCCAAGATCGGGGGGGGAGAGGAAATACGCTCTAT. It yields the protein CASSQDRGGRGNTLY. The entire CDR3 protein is CASSQDRGGRGNTLYF.